Each of the 14 T cell receptor beta chains below was sequenced from the same sample in a study of T-cell reconstitution after alpha-beta-depleted transplantation in children. Library preparation (for TCRbeta) was performed with unique molecular identifiers. TCRdb re-called the PCR reads through MiXCR, storing one row per CDR3 protein. The table records approximately 27,000 distinct CDR3 sequences, 18% of them present only once. The sequenced sample was PBMCs, mostly from graft donor cells, obtained 60 days after TCRalphabeta/CD19-depleted stem cell transplant. The receptors derive from a male patient aged 2-15 years who had a stem cell transplant for acute lymphoblastic leukemia, so the T cells may come from the graft donor.

This clonotype was counted a few times. This chain links TRBV5-5 with TRBJ1-1, with unresolved D. Trimming shortened V by 6 bases and J by 1 base, and 22 bases separated the two germline ends. This CDR3 is built from 17 residues. The germline CDR1 and CDR2 sequences are SGHKS and YYEKEE (reference sequence). The CDR3 protein is CASTIYQAIHTNTEAFF. For the CDR3, the DNA is TGTGCCAGCACCATTTATCAAGCGATACACACGAACACTGAAGCTTTCTTT.

This clonotype was counted ten times or more. The chain employs TRBV11-2 and TRBJ2-1; D may correspond to TRBD1 or TRBD2 (6 bases each). The CDR3 runs to 17 residues. The germline CDR1 and CDR2 sequences are SGHAT and FQNNGV. Trimming left V 1 base short and J 8 bases short, with 21 bases between. DNA for the CDR3: TGTGCCAGCAGCTTAGGGGTGATGTGGGGGGCCGGAGATGAGCAGTTCTTC. Amino acids: CASSLGVMWGAGDEQFF.

The chain joins TRBV7-2 to TRBJ2-1, with 8 bases lining up with TRBD2. The CDR3 totals 14 residues. Germline trimming cut 3 bases from V and 5 bases from J; bases unmatched to any gene: 3. Germline loops: CDR1 SGHTA, CDR2 FQGNSA. The CDR3 region has the DNA TGTGCCAGCAGCTTTACTAGCGGCGACAATGAGCAGTTCTTC. It specifies CASSFTSGDNEQFF.

This chain uses TRBV11-2 with TRBJ2-3; tentative D call: TRBD2 (6 bases). The CDR3 has 15 amino acids. Trimming shortened V by 4 bases and J by 0 bases, and 11 bases separated the two germline ends. CDR1 is SGHAT, CDR2 FQNNGV, per germline. The CDR3 protein is CASSYEGTSTDTQYF. In DNA, the CDR3 is TGTGCCAGCAGCTACGAGGGGACTAGCACAGATACGCAGTATTTT.

There are many counts of this clonotype. The chain links TRBV5-1 to TRBJ2-7; D unclear. In germline, CDR1 is SGHRS, CDR2 YFSETQ. The V and J ends lost 0 bases and 1 base respectively, with 8 bases between them. This CDR3 is 14 amino acids long. CDR3 bases: TGCGCCAGCAGCTTGGCATGGGGTTCCTACGAGCAGTACTTC. It encodes CASSLAWGSYEQYF.

The CDR3 region is CASSGINEKLFF. CDR3 sequence (DNA): TGTGCCAGCTCAGGCATTAATGAAAAACTGTTTTTT. V is TRBV2 and J is TRBJ1-4, with D uncertain. The CDR3 has 12 residues. Germline values: CDR1 SNHLY, CDR2 FYNNEI. V lost 8 bases, J lost 4 bases, and 8 bases lay in between.

This clonotype was detected many times. The J gene is TRBJ2-7, the V gene TRBV7-9; 10 bases are shared with TRBD1. This CDR3 is 16 amino acids long. Unmatched junction bases numbered 10, after V lost 5 bases and J lost 3 bases. Germline V gene sequence: CDR1 SEHNR, CDR2 FQNEAQ (reference sequence). The CDR3 DNA sequence: TGTGCCAGCAGCCCCCCCCCCGGACAGGGGGACTACGAGCAGTACTTC. This encodes CASSPPPGQGDYEQYF.

This clonotype has a count of ten or more. The rearrangement links TRBV5-6 to TRBJ2-3; 12 bases match TRBD2. With V trimmed by 0 bases and J by 2 bases, 1 base remained unmatched. From germline, CDR1 is SGHDT and CDR2 YYEEEE. This CDR3 spans 16 amino acids. The CDR3: CASSLGLAGVTDTQYF. The CDR3 bases are TGTGCCAGCAGCTTGGGACTAGCGGGGGTCACAGATACGCAGTATTTT.

This clonotype was seen a single time. This may stem from a read error, because a much larger clone lies one nucleotide away. The CDR3 sequence is CAGSPSGTSPYNEQFF. The CDR3 nucleotides are TGTGCCGGCAGCCCGTCCGGGACTAGCCCCTACAATGAGCAGTTCTTC. The genes are TRBV7-9 and TRBJ2-1; 9 bases match TRBD2. The germline V gene has CDR1 SEHNR and CDR2 FQNEAQ (reference sequence). This CDR3 contains 16 residues. Full variable domain (rest looked up from reference TRBV7-9 and TRBJ2-1): DTGVSQNPRHKITKRGQNVTFRCDPISEHNRLYWYRQTLGQGPEFLTYFQNEAQLEKSRLLSDRFSAERPKGSFSTLEIQRTEQGDSAMYLCAGSPSGTSPYNEQFFGPGTRLTVL.

This clonotype was seen a few times. The V gene is TRBV7-9, the J gene TRBJ2-2; perhaps TRBD2 as D (5 bases). V was trimmed by 1 base and J by 6 bases, leaving 9 bases between them. The CDR3 spans 14 residues. Germline values: CDR1 SEHNR, CDR2 FQNEAQ (reference sequence). The CDR3 here is CASSLGETSGELFF. The CDR3 DNA reads as TGTGCCAGCAGCTTAGGGGAGACCTCCGGGGAGCTGTTTTTT.

In its sample, this clonotype was seen a few times. The chain couples TRBV20-1 to TRBJ1-2; D is uncertain. Germline CDR1 DFQATT, CDR2 SNEGSKA (reference sequence). Trimming took 5 bases from V and 5 from J, leaving 9 bases between them. The CDR3 is made up of 11 amino acids. The CDR3 sequence is CSAGREYGYTF. Written as DNA, the CDR3 is TGCAGTGCTGGAAGGGAGTATGGCTACACCTTC.

This sequence joins TRBV28 and TRBJ2-7; no clear D. V was pared by 7 bases and J by 1 base, with 11 bases between. From germline, CDR1 is MDHEN and CDR2 SYDVKM. CDR3 size: 13 residues. CDR3 residues: CASIPSGSYEQYF. Here the CDR3 DNA reads TGTGCCAGCATCCCGTCTGGTTCCTACGAGCAGTACTTC.

This clonotype is labeled medium-sized. The chain combines TRBV5-5 with TRBJ2-3, with D maybe TRBD2 (5 bases). Germline V gene sequence: CDR1 SGHKS, CDR2 YYEKEE (reference sequence). The CDR3 loop spans 14 amino acids. V was clipped by 4 bases and J by 6 bases, with 15 bases between them. DNA of the CDR3: TGTGCCAGCAGCCATTGGGAGACAACGGATACGCAGTATTTT. Its protein is CASSHWETTDTQYF.

This clonotype was seen many times. The chain carries TRBV10-3 and TRBJ2-7, with TRBD2 matching over 7 bases. Germline V gives CDR1 ENHRY, CDR2 SYGVKD. The CDR3 is 14 residues long. J gave up 5 bases and V 3 bases, and 7 bases lay outside the gene matches. CDR3 loop: CAISEREVKNEQYF. CDR3 DNA sequence: TGTGCCATCAGTGAACGGGAGGTGAAAAACGAGCAGTACTTC.